These 7 T cell receptor beta chains share one sample of origin, sequenced in a study of control samples from healthy donors and cancer patients (dated by TCRdb to 2020 to 2022). Library construction relied on the immunoSEQ multiplex PCR assay. Drawn from immuneACCESS, this table holds only the in-frame rearrangements with V and J called that TCRdb kept. Clones are partly lost; checked studies trace under half to an unresolved V gene and leave the rest unexplained. Present in this sample are about 130,000 clones, more than 90% of which were seen just once. Of the sample, 4.5% to 7% falls within the top ten clones. Sequencing was performed on blood. These receptors were obtained from a young man in good health.

The genes are TRBV27 and TRBJ2-3; 7 bases are a match to TRBD2. J gave up 1 base and V 7 bases, and 8 bases lay outside the gene matches. CDR1 is MNHEY and CDR2 is SMNVEV in the germline V gene (reference sequence). The CDR3 consists of 15 residues. CDR3 amino acids: CASILGLAGTDTQYF. The CDR3 DNA is TGTGCCAGCATCTTGGGGCTAGCGGGCACAGATACGCAGTATTTT.

The V gene is TRBV5-1, the J gene TRBJ2-5; 9 positions agree with TRBD2. Germline loops: CDR1 SGHRS, CDR2 YFSETQ. Trimming cost V 1 base and J 9 bases; bases outside gene matches: 13. The CDR3 contains 16 residues. CDR3 residues: CASSLSVAGEARAQYF. DNA for the CDR3: TGCGCCAGCAGCTTGAGTGTAGCGGGGGAGGCGAGGGCCCAGTACTTC.

The chain employs TRBV7-9 and TRBJ2-5, with 7 bases that match TRBD1. Germline V lookup: CDR1 SEHNR, CDR2 FQNEAQ (reference sequence). This CDR3 contains 15 residues. V was clipped by 5 bases and J by 5 bases; unmatched bases: 11. CDR3 nucleotide sequence: TGTGCCAGCAGCACCAGGACAGGAACGAAGGAGACCCAGTACTTC. This sequence encodes CASSTRTGTKETQYF.

The chain links TRBV11-3 to TRBJ2-3; TRBD1 aligns across 11 bases. The CDR3 contains 15 residues. J gave up 5 bases and V 5 bases, and 6 bases lay outside the gene matches. CDR1 is SGHNT and CDR2 is YENEEA in the germline V gene. This chain's CDR3 is CASSPTGTGGDTQYF. CDR3 sequence (DNA): TGTGCCAGCAGCCCAACCGGGACAGGGGGAGATACGCAGTATTTT.

The chain joins TRBV5-4 to TRBJ1-2, with a possible D match to TRBD1 (6 bases). Germline values: CDR1 SGHNT, CDR2 YYREEE (reference sequence). Trimming stripped 4 bases from V and 8 bases from J, with 18 bases between. This CDR3 has 14 residues. The CDR3 region is CASSPYLGGLGYTF. The CDR3 DNA follows: TGTGCCAGCAGCCCATATTTAGGGGGGCTCGGCTACACCTTC.

This clone was detected once. This chain connects TRBV4-1 to TRBJ1-2; 7 bases agree with TRBD1. Germline loops: CDR1 MGHRA, CDR2 YSYEKL. CDR3 size: 15 residues. V lost 5 bases, J lost 4 bases, and 10 bases stayed unmatched. CDR3 sequence: CASSGWRGLGYGYTF. The DNA of the CDR3 is TGCGCCAGCAGCGGATGGAGGGGGCTAGGCTATGGCTACACCTTC.

This chain links TRBV12-5 with TRBJ1-1, with 9 bases lining up with TRBD1. Germline V lookup: CDR1 LGHNT, CDR2 FRNRAP. Trimming at V came to 6 bases and at J to 5 bases, leaving 10 bases not matched to a gene. This CDR3 comprises 15 residues. CDR3 DNA: TGTGCTAGTGGGCAACAGGGGGCAGGCTTAACTGAAGCTTTCTTT. Translation gives CASGQQGAGLTEAFF.